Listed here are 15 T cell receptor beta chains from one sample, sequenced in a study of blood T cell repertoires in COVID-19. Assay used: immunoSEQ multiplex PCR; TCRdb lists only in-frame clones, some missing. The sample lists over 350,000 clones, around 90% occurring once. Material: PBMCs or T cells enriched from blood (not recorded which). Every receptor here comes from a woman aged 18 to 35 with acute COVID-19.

CDR3 nucleotide sequence: TGTGCCTGGAAGGATGGTGTCAGGTCTCGTGGCTACACCTTC. Its protein is CAWKDGVRSRGYTF. The chain uses TRBV30 and TRBJ1-2; no firm D call. Germline CDR1 reads GTSNPN; CDR2 reads SVGIG (reference sequence). V was trimmed by 4 bases and J by 7 bases, leaving 19 bases between them. CDR3 length: 14 amino acids.

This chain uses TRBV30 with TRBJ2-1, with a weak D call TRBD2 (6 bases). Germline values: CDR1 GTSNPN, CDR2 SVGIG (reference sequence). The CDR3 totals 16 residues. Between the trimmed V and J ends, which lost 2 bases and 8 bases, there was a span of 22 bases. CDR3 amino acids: CAWSKMSGSQWDEQFF. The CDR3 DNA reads TGTGCCTGGAGTAAAATGAGCGGGTCCCAGTGGGATGAGCAGTTCTTC.

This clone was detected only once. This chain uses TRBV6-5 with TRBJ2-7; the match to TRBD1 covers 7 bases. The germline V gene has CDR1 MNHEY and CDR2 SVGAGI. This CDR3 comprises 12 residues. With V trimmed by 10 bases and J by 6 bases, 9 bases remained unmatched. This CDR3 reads CATRQGPVEQYF. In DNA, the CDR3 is TGTGCCACCCGACAGGGTCCAGTCGAGCAGTACTTC.

CDR3 region: CASSVSGGYTDTQYF. CDR3 DNA: TGTGCCAGCAGTGTCAGCGGGGGGTACACAGATACGCAGTATTTT. The V and J genes are TRBV6-4 and TRBJ2-3, with 9 bases that match TRBD2. After removal of 4 bases from V and 2 bases from J, the junction contained 4 bases not matched to a gene. Germline CDR1 reads MRHNA; CDR2 reads SNTAGT. CDR3 length equals 15 residues.

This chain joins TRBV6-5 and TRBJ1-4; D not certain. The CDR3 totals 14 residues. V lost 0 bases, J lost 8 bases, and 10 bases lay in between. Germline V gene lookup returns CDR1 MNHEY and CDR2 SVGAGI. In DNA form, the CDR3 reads TGTGCCAGCAGTTACTCGATACCGGAGGAAAAACTGTTTTTT. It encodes CASSYSIPEEKLFF.

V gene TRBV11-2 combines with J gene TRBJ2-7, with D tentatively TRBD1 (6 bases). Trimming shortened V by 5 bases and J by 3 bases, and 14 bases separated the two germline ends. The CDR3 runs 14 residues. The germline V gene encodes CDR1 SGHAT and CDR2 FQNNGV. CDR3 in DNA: TGTGCCAGCAGCCTGGACAGATCTTTCTACGAGCAGTACTTC. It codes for CASSLDRSFYEQYF.

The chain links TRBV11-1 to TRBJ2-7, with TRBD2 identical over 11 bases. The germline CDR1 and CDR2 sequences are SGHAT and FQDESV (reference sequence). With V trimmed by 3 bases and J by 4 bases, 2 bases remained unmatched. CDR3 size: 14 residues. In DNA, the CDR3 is TGTGCCAGCAGCTTCGGGACTAGCGGTTACGAGCAGTACTTC. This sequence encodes CASSFGTSGYEQYF.

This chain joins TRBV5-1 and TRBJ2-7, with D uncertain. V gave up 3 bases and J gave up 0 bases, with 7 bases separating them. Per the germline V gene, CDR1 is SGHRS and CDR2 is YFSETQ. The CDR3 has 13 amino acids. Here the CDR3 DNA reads TGCGCCAGCAGCTCCTCGGTCTCCTACGAGCAGTACTTC. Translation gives CASSSSVSYEQYF.

Here the CDR3 DNA reads TGCGCCAGCAGCTTGCAGGGTAGCACTGAAGCTTTCTTT. This translates into CASSLQGSTEAFF. The chain links TRBV5-1 to TRBJ1-1; a weak D match, TRBD1 (5 bases). Germline values: CDR1 SGHRS, CDR2 YFSETQ. Deletions cut 1 base from V and 4 bases from J, with 8 bases between. CDR3 length equals 13 residues.

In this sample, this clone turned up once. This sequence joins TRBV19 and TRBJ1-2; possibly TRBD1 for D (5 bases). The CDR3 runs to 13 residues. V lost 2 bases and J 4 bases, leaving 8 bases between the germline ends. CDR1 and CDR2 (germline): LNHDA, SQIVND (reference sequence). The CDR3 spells CASSIQGFYGYTF. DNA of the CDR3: TGTGCCAGTAGTATACAGGGTTTCTATGGCTACACCTTC.

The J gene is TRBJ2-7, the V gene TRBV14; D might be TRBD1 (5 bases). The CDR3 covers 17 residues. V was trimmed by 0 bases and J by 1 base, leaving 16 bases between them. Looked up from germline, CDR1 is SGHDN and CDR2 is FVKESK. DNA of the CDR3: TGTGCCAGCAGCCAAGATTTGGGGCGAAGTAGGTCCTACGAGCAGTACTTC. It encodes CASSQDLGRSRSYEQYF.

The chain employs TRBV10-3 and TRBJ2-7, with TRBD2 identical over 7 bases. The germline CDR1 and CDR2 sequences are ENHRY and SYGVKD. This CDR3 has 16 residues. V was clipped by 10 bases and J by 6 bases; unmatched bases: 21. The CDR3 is CATGPGPSGGVAEQYF. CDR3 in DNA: TGTGCCACTGGGCCGGGACCGTCGGGAGGAGTGGCCGAGCAGTACTTC.

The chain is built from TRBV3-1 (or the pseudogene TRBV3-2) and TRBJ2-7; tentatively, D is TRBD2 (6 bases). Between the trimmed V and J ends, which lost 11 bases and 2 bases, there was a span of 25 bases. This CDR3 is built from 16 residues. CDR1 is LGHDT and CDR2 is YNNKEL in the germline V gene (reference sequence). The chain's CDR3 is CAAGPSSLAKTYEQYF. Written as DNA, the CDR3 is TGTGCCGCAGGCCCGTCGAGCCTAGCGAAAACCTACGAGCAGTACTTC.

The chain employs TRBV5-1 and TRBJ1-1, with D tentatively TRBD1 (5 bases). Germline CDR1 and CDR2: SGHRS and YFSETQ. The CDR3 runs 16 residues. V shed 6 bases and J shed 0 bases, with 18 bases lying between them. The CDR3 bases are TGCGCCAGCACCATCGACGGGGGTTCCATGAACACTGAAGCTTTCTTT. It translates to CASTIDGGSMNTEAFF.

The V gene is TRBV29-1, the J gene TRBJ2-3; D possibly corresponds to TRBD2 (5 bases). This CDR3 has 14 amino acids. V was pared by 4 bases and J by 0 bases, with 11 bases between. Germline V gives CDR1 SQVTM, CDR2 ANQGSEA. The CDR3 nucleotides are TGCAGCGTTGGGTCGAGCGGAAGCACAGATACGCAGTATTTT. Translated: CSVGSSGSTDTQYF.